The entry below describes one T cell receptor (beta chain). The source of the sample is a study of blood T cell repertoires in COVID-19. Across the study: The samples span acute and convalescent COVID-19 from the United States, Italy and Spain.

Authors' methods: Amplification of reference gene primers was used by the study to estimate nucleated cell counts. Assay: immunoSEQ multiplex PCR; the TCRdb copy retains only in-frame clones and omits some. The V and J calls and the clone size are those of that table, but D and trimming were determined from the DNA. The sample records approximately 80,000 clones, about 87% being singletons. Germline-derived CDR1 and CDR2 are SGHRS and YFSETQ. J gave up 10 bases and V 6 bases, and 7 bases lay outside the gene matches. The CDR3 is 12 residues long. The clonotype was recovered from a human donor in a cohort sampled during active COVID-19. Input material: peripheral blood. The chain employs TRBV5-1 and TRBJ1-1; 9 positions match TRBD1. CDR3 in amino acids: CASTSDRGVAFF. As DNA, the CDR3 is TGCGCCAGCACCTCGGACAGGGGAGTAGCTTTCTTT.